The 9 T cell receptor beta chains below were found in one sample sequenced in a study of T cell responses to AZD1222 COVID-19 vaccine. TCRdb's table, derived via immunoSEQ multiplex PCR, lists solely in-frame clones and lacks some. The sample lists roughly 150,000 clones, more than 70% occurring once. Sequenced material: peripheral blood, taken on day 0 of MenACWY control vaccination. All receptors derive from an adult in good health.

This rearrangement joins TRBV27 to TRBJ1-5, with D maybe TRBD1 (5 bases). In germline, CDR1 is MNHEY, CDR2 SMNVEV (reference sequence). This CDR3 comprises 14 residues. V gave up 0 bases and J gave up 6 bases, with 9 bases separating them. The CDR3: CASSLSGVRQPQHF. The CDR3 DNA is TGTGCCAGCAGTTTATCGGGGGTTCGTCAGCCCCAGCATTTT.

The rearrangement links TRBV3-1 (or the pseudogene TRBV3-2) to TRBJ2-3; D might be TRBD1 or TRBD2, each matching 5 bases. Trimming cost V 1 base and J 2 bases, with 13 bases left between them. This CDR3 spans 16 amino acids. The germline V gene encodes CDR1 LGHDT and CDR2 YNNKEL (reference sequence). The CDR3 loop reads CASSQGTGPNTDTQYF. CDR3 DNA: TGTGCCAGCAGCCAAGGCACGGGACCCAACACAGATACGCAGTATTTT.

The chain uses TRBV11-2 and TRBJ2-7, with 9 bases that match TRBD2. J was trimmed by 6 bases and V by 4 bases; bases with no gene match: 7. CDR3 size: 14 residues. CDR1 is SGHAT, CDR2 FQNNGV, per germline. The CDR3 DNA follows: TGTGCCAGCAGCTCGACGAGCGGGGGGTCCGAGCAGTACTTC. Translation gives CASSSTSGGSEQYF. The variable domain in full, completed from reference TRBV11-2 and TRBJ2-7, reads EAGVAQSPRYKIIEKRQSVAFWCNPISGHATLYWYQQILGQGPKLLIQFQNNGVVDDSQLPKDRFSAERLKGVDSTLKIQPAKLEDSAVYLCASSSTSGGSEQYFGPGTRLTVT.

The V and J genes are TRBV30 and TRBJ1-2; 7 positions agree with TRBD1. The CDR3 has 14 residues. Germline lookup yields CDR1 GTSNPN and CDR2 SVGIG (reference sequence). The V gene end was trimmed by 1 base and the J gene end by 4 bases; junction bases not matched to a gene: 6. This CDR3 reads CAWSGEGAGYGYTF. CDR3 nucleotide sequence: TGTGCCTGGAGTGGGGAGGGGGCCGGCTATGGCTACACCTTC. The variable domain in full, completed from reference TRBV30 and TRBJ1-2, reads SQTIHQWPATLVQPVGSPLSLECTVEGTSNPNLYWYRQAAGRGLQLLFYSVGIGQISSEVPQNLSASRPQDRQFILSSKKLLLSDSGFYLCAWSGEGAGYGYTFGSGTRLTVV.

This clone has a single count. This sequence joins TRBV5-1 and TRBJ1-1, with 9 bases identical to TRBD1. V trimming: 5 bases; J trimming: 5 bases; junction bases outside the gene matches: 10. There are 15 residues in the CDR3. CDR1 and CDR2 from the germline V gene are SGHRS and YFSETQ. In nucleotides, the CDR3 is TGCGCCAGCAGTTTTACAGGGGGCGCGGGGACTGAAGCTTTCTTT. Protein product: CASSFTGGAGTEAFF.

The chain employs TRBV2 and TRBJ2-7, with D possibly TRBD2 on 6 matching bases. Germline CDR1 SNHLY, CDR2 FYNNEI. V lost 6 bases and J 1 base, leaving 16 bases between the germline ends. This CDR3 comprises 15 residues. CDR3 coding DNA: TGTGCCAGCAGGGATCTTAGCGGACCTTCCTACGAGCAGTACTTC. Encoded protein: CASRDLSGPSYEQYF.

This clone has only one observation. A read error may account for a junction end that differs from germline. CDR3 in amino acids: CASNWDTEAFF. The CDR3 DNA follows: TGTGCCAGCAATTGGGACACAGAAGCTTTCTTT. The chain combines TRBV6-5 with TRBJ1-1, with D perhaps matching TRBD1 (6 bases). The CDR3 loop spans 11 amino acids. The V gene's germline CDR1 is MNHEY and CDR2 SVGAGI.

The V and J genes are TRBV6-2 or TRBV6-3 and TRBJ2-7, with TRBD2 matching 10 bases. Trimming removed 0 bases from V and 4 bases from J; junction bases left unmatched: 3. The germline gives CDR1 MNHEY, CDR2 SVGEGT. CDR3 length: 15 amino acids. The CDR3 region has the DNA TGTGCCAGCAGTTACTCCGGGACTAGCGCATACGAGCAGTACTTC. It encodes CASSYSGTSAYEQYF.

V gene TRBV2 combines with J gene TRBJ1-1; D remains ambiguous. Germline CDR1 reads SNHLY; CDR2 reads FYNNEI. CDR3 length: 13 residues. The V end was cut by 4 bases, the J end by 4 bases, with 10 bases between. The CDR3 sequence is CASSGWVGTEAFF. CDR3 sequence (DNA): TGTGCCAGCAGTGGTTGGGTGGGCACTGAAGCTTTCTTT.